Listed here are 25 T cell receptor beta chains from one sample, sequenced in a study of tumor-infiltrating lymphocytes in primary liver carcinoma. The investigators made TCR beta cDNA from around 540 ng total RNA, using a constant-region primer. TCR beta libraries came from three nested multiplex PCR rounds using slightly modified ARM-PCR. The first two PCR rounds used TRBV1-TRBV30 primers with a Cbeta primer, 10 cycles each. TCRdb fed the multiplex PCR reads into MiXCR, producing one record per CDR3 protein. The sample yields fewer than 350,000 distinct CDR3 sequences, roughly 60% seen once. Alongside blood RNA obtained from unsorted whole blood, germline DNA was also extracted. Input material: peripheral blood. Receptor source: a man in his forties with primary liver carcinoma and hepatitis B virus infection.

This clonotype was seen at least ten times. The rearrangement joins TRBV12-3 or TRBV12-4 to TRBJ1-5, with D possibly matching TRBD1 (5 bases). With 3 bases removed from V and 3 bases from J, the gap between germline ends came to 15 bases. CDR3 length equals 16 residues. Here the CDR3 reads CASSFAGAADNQPQHF. The CDR3 DNA reads TGTGCCAGCAGTTTTGCCGGGGCAGCAGACAATCAGCCCCAGCATTTT.

With respect to this clonotype: The junction shows a germline mismatch at one end, possibly a read error. The chain couples TRBV11-2 to TRBJ2-2, with D unresolved. The CDR3 is 14 amino acids. The germline gives CDR1 SGHAT, CDR2 FQNNGV. In DNA form, the CDR3 reads TGTCCCAGCAGCCCATCGAGGAGTTCCTGGGAGCTGTTTTTT. It codes for CPSSPSRSSWELFF.

The chain carries TRBV10-3 and TRBJ2-7; weak D call: TRBD2 (7 bases). Trimming took off 11 bases at V and 8 bases at J, with 16 bases between the two ends. The CDR3 is 11 amino acids. Looked up from germline, CDR1 is ENHRY and CDR2 is SYGVKD. CDR3 loop: CAPRGGDKQYF. The DNA for the CDR3 is TGTGCCCCGAGGGGGGGCGACAAGCAGTACTTC.

With respect to this clonotype: The junction departs from the called germline gene at one end, perhaps through a read error. This rearrangement joins TRBV6-5 to TRBJ2-7; D is ambiguous. Germline V CDR1 and CDR2: MNHEY, SVGAGI. The CDR3 has 14 amino acids. CDR3 nucleotide sequence: TGTGCCAGCAGTGAGACTCGGAGTACCTACGAGCTGTACTTC. Protein product: CASSETRSTYELYF.

Comments on this clonotype: Germline and junction disagree at one end, which may indicate a read error. For the CDR3, the DNA is TGTGCCTGCAGTTACGGTCAGGGGGGAGCTGGAAACACCATATATTTT. Translated: CACSYGQGGAGNTIYF. The V call is TRBV6-6, the J call TRBJ1-3, with 7 positions matching TRBD1. In germline, CDR1 is MNHNY, CDR2 SVGAGI (reference sequence). The CDR3 loop spans 16 amino acids.

V gene TRBV7-3 combines with J gene TRBJ2-1; TRBD2 matches at 7 bases. CDR3 size: 12 residues. The J segment lost 10 bases and the V segment lost 3 bases, leaving 3 bases of the junction unmatched. Germline V gives CDR1 SGHTA, CDR2 FQGTGA. CDR3 amino acids: CASSFSSGEQFF. The CDR3 region has the DNA TGTGCCAGCAGCTTCTCTAGCGGAGAGCAGTTCTTC.

This clonotype has a handful of counts. This chain connects TRBV5-5 to TRBJ2-7; D perhaps matches TRBD1 (5 bases). Germline assignment: CDR1 SGHKS and CDR2 YYEKEE (reference sequence). This CDR3 is built from 11 residues. V was clipped by 4 bases and J by 5 bases, with 7 bases between them. This CDR3 is CASSQGDEQYF. The CDR3 DNA reads as TGTGCCAGCAGCCAGGGTGACGAGCAGTACTTC.

On this clonotype: Germline is not matched at one junction end, which may reflect a read error. The chain links TRBV30 to TRBJ2-1, with 8 bases identical to TRBD1. Germline V gives CDR1 GTSNPN, CDR2 SVGIG (reference sequence). This CDR3 has 13 residues. The CDR3 loop reads CAWSPYRGDEHFF. CDR3 in DNA: TGTGCCTGGAGTCCTTACAGGGGGGATGAGCACTTCTTC. The full variable domain, completed using reference TRBV30 and TRBJ2-1, is SQTIHQWPATLVQPVGSPLSLECTVEGTSNPNLYWYRQAAGRGLQLLFYSVGIGQISSEVPQNLSASRPQDRQFILSSKKLLLSDSGFYLCAWSPYRGDEHFFGPGTRLTVL.

Worth noting for this clonotype: Given the absence of the conserved phenylalanine or tryptophan at the CDR3 end, a read error is likely. V usage is TRBV11-3 and J usage is TRBJ1-1; 9 bases are a match to TRBD1. The CDR3 sequence is 13 residues long. CDR1 and CDR2 from the germline V gene are SGHNT and YENEEA. CDR3 in DNA: TGTATCAGCAGCACTCGACAGGGGGCTGAAGCTTTCTGT. Translating gives CISSTRQGAEAFC.

With regard to this clonotype: Just one base apart from a much larger clone, this may be a read error. The V call is TRBV6-1, the J call TRBJ1-4, with D unclear. Between the trimmed V and J ends, which lost 4 bases and 4 bases, there was a span of 4 bases. CDR3 length: 12 amino acids. The V gene's germline CDR1 is MNHNS and CDR2 SASEGT. The CDR3 region is CASSGNNEKLFF. In nucleotides, the CDR3 is TGTGCCAGCAGTGGTAATAATGAAAAACTGTTTTTT.

As concerns this clonotype: This clone may be a read error of a much larger clone one base away. The chain links TRBV5-1 to TRBJ1-1; unclear D gene. The CDR3 loop spans 13 amino acids. The V and J ends lost 6 bases and 3 bases respectively, with 12 bases between them. The germline V gene encodes CDR1 SGHRS and CDR2 YFSETQ. CDR3 sequence (DNA): TGCGCCAGCACCCGCGGGGAGGACACTGAAGCTTTCTTT. Its translation is CASTRGEDTEAFF.

This rearrangement joins TRBV7-9 to TRBJ2-1; no clear D gene. The ends were cut back, 3 bases at V and 8 bases at J, with 14 bases in the middle. Per the germline V gene, CDR1 is SEHNR and CDR2 is FQNEAQ (reference sequence). The CDR3 extends over 14 amino acids. CDR3 nucleotide sequence: TGTGCCAGCAGCTTGCCCTCTCAGCGCCATGAGCAGTTCTTC. Amino acid sequence: CASSLPSQRHEQFF.

This clonotype was found a few times. J is TRBJ2-3 and V is TRBV12-3 or TRBV12-4; 7 positions match TRBD2. The CDR3 runs to 14 residues. The V and J ends lost 7 bases and 6 bases, in that order; junction bases with no gene match: 10. The chain's CDR3 is CASTPGGRGDTQYF. For the CDR3, the DNA is TGTGCCAGCACTCCCGGCGGGAGAGGTGATACGCAGTATTTT.

The chain has TRBV28 and TRBJ2-1, with 9 bases lining up with TRBD2. Germline-derived CDR1 and CDR2 are MDHEN and SYDVKM. V shed 7 bases, J shed 6 bases, and the junction held 10 bases outside the gene matches. The CDR3 sequence is 15 residues long. The CDR3 sequence is CASTTPGLALNEQFF. CDR3 DNA sequence: TGTGCCAGCACCACTCCGGGACTAGCCCTCAATGAGCAGTTCTTC.

The chain joins TRBV12-3 or TRBV12-4 to TRBJ2-3; 16 bases match TRBD2. This CDR3 has 18 residues. V lost 6 bases and J lost 3; bases outside the gene matches: 9. CDR3 bases: TGTGCCAGCAGCTCCGGGACTAGCGGGAGGGTACATACAGATACGCAGTATTTT. Its protein is CASSSGTSGRVHTDTQYF.

Points on this clonotype: A much larger clone lies a single base off, so this may be a read error. This rearrangement joins TRBV11-2 to TRBJ2-2, with D unclear. The CDR3 loop spans 13 amino acids. Per germline, CDR1 SGHAT and CDR2 FQNNGV. CDR3 coding DNA: TGTACCAGCAGCTTGGATGAGCTGAGAGAGCTGTTTTTT. Translated, it gives CTSSLDELRELFF.

Turning to this clonotype: One base away lies a much larger clone, so this may be a sequencing read error. V is TRBV11-1 and J is TRBJ2-7, with D possibly matching TRBD2 (6 bases). CDR3 length equals 14 residues. Trimming removed 5 bases from V and 3 bases from J, with 14 bases in between. The germline V gene has CDR1 SGHAT and CDR2 FQDESV (reference sequence). The DNA of the CDR3 is TGTGCCAGCAGCCACGTGGGCGGGAACTACGAGCAGTACTTC. Its translation is CASSHVGGNYEQYF.

There are many counts of this clonotype. V usage is TRBV4-3 and J usage is TRBJ2-3; perhaps TRBD2 as D (5 bases). The V end lost 0 bases, the J end lost 5 bases, and 15 bases lay between the germline ends. CDR1 and CDR2 (germline): LGHNA, YSLEER. The CDR3 totals 16 residues. The CDR3 region has the DNA TGCGCCAGCAGCCAAGATCGGGTGGGCGGAGGAGATACGCAGTATTTT. Translating gives CASSQDRVGGGDTQYF.

Comments on this clonotype: One base away lies a much larger clone, so this may be a sequencing read error. The V gene is TRBV6-2 or TRBV6-3, the J gene TRBJ2-5; a weak D match, TRBD1 (7 bases). The germline CDR1 and CDR2 sequences are MNHEY and SVGEGT. V dropped 5 bases and J dropped 4 bases, with 17 bases sitting between them. This CDR3 has 15 residues. DNA of the CDR3: TGTGCCAGCAGTGGCCCCTCGGGGGACAGAGAGACCCAGTACTTC. This encodes CASSGPSGDRETQYF.

A note on this clonotype: The junction and the germline gene differ at one end; a read error may be behind it. The V gene is TRBV6-1, the J gene TRBJ1-1; no clear D gene. Germline values: CDR1 MNHNS, CDR2 SASEGT. This CDR3 spans 14 amino acids. CDR3 bases: TGTGTCAGCAGTGAAGACGGGGTGGACACTGAAGCTTTCTTT. Translated: CVSSEDGVDTEAFF.

This clonotype appeared a single time. Being one base from a much bigger clone, this may be a read error. The CDR3 DNA follows: TGTGCCAGCAGTTACGGATTCGGGGGAGCAGGGACCCAGTACTTC. Its protein product is CASSYGFGGAGTQYF. V is TRBV6-2 or TRBV6-3 and J is TRBJ2-5, with D maybe TRBD2 (6 bases). V lost 2 bases and J lost 7, with 17 bases in between. The CDR3 runs to 15 residues. CDR1 and CDR2 (germline): MNHEY, SVGEGT.

This chain joins TRBV11-2 and TRBJ1-1; TRBD1 agrees at 7 bases. V shed 5 bases and J 4 bases; nucleotides not matched to a gene: 4. CDR3 length: 13 amino acids. CDR1 SGHAT and CDR2 FQNNGV come from the germline V gene. The CDR3 nucleotides read TGTGCCAGCAGCCCTGACAGGGCCACTGAAGCTTTCTTT. This sequence encodes CASSPDRATEAFF.

A single count supports this clonotype. A much more abundant neighbour one base away suggests this may be a read error. The chain uses TRBV4-2 and TRBJ2-3; TRBD1 matches at 7 bases. The CDR3 sequence is 16 residues long. Per the germline V gene, CDR1 is LGHNA and CDR2 is YNFKEQ. DNA of the CDR3: TGTGCCAGCAGCCAAGATTGGACAGGTGGTACAGATACGCTGTATTTT. Translating gives CASSQDWTGGTDTLYF.

The gene calls are TRBV6-2 or TRBV6-3 and TRBJ2-7; 10 nucleotides agree with TRBD1. The trim removed 5 bases at V and 1 base at J, leaving 8 bases unmatched. The CDR3 sequence is 16 residues long. The germline V gene encodes CDR1 MNHEY and CDR2 SVGEGT. CDR3 region: CASSPFKGQGSYEQYF. CDR3 in DNA: TGTGCCAGCAGTCCTTTTAAGGGACAGGGGTCCTACGAGCAGTACTTC.

The chain combines TRBV12-3 or TRBV12-4 with TRBJ2-7; 7 positions agree with TRBD1. The length of the CDR3 is 15 residues. V lost 5 bases, J lost 2 bases, and 9 bases stayed unmatched. In DNA, the CDR3 is TGTGCCAGCAGTGTCGGGGAACAGGGGACCTACGAGCAGTACTTC. Protein sequence: CASSVGEQGTYEQYF.